This paragraph covers one T cell receptor beta chain sequence. What it recognizes is unknown. Naive CD4+ cells had CD25+ Tregs removed. With 2 bases clipped from V and 1 base from J, the junction kept 7 bases outside the gene matches. Germline CDR1 is DFQATT and CDR2 is SNEGSKA (reference sequence). This CDR3 is 16 amino acids long. General study points: In terms of TCR gene usage, tumor memory CD4+ T cells clustered together with blood and lymph node memory CD4+ cells, as well as with lymph node naive CD4+ cells.

Constant-region reverse primers amplified full-length variable regions, followed by semi-nested Nested Universal Primer A PCR. Each CDR3 protein is one row after TCRdb ran MiXCR on the 5' RACE reads. The sample includes about 47,000 distinct CDR3 sequences, about 28% of them seen just once. The source is a female donor with breast cancer. The sequenced sample was naive CD4+ T cells sorted from blood. Subset described: naive CD4+ T cells, CD4+CD45RA+CD25-. This chain joins TRBV20-1 and TRBJ2-7, with TRBD2 identical over 11 bases. The CDR3 sequence: CSARPLAGDGSYEQYF. DNA for the CDR3: TGCAGTGCTAGACCACTAGCGGGAGACGGTTCCTACGAGCAGTACTTC.